A single sample is the source of the 27 T cell receptor beta chains below, sequenced in a study of patients and donors after allogeneic stem cell transplantation. From the RT-PCR reads, TCRdb called clonotypes with MiXCR, one entry per CDR3 protein. Of fewer than 2,000 distinct CDR3 sequences listed, around a sixth are singletons. What was sequenced was blood, either unsorted or a sorted T cell fraction (not recorded which). These receptor sequences come from a human donor who was either an allogeneic HSCT recipient or a stem cell or donor lymphocyte infusion donor (not recorded which). It is not recorded whose cells these are; they may come from a transplant donor.

This clonotype has only a few counts. This chain uses TRBV6-5 with TRBJ2-3; possible D gene TRBD2, 5 bases. The V end lost 4 bases, the J end lost 2 bases, and 16 bases lay between the germline ends. This CDR3 comprises 16 residues. Germline CDR1 reads MNHEY; CDR2 reads SVGAGI. The CDR3 reads CASSSLGEALTDTQYF. DNA of the CDR3: TGTGCCAGCAGTTCACTAGGAGAGGCCCTCACAGATACGCAGTATTTT.

By proportion, this clonotype is large. This rearrangement joins TRBV11-2 to TRBJ2-1, with 12 bases lining up with TRBD2. The V gene's germline CDR1 is SGHAT and CDR2 FQNNGV. V shed 3 bases, J shed 8 bases, and the junction held 14 bases outside the gene matches. The CDR3 has 18 residues. CDR3 protein: CASSFPTLTSGSSDEQFF. For the CDR3, the DNA is TGTGCCAGCAGCTTCCCCACTCTGACTAGCGGGAGCTCGGATGAGCAGTTCTTC.

This clonotype was counted at least ten times. The J gene is TRBJ1-6, the V gene TRBV7-3; D ambiguous. V lost 6 bases and J 6 bases, leaving 12 bases between the germline ends. Germline CDR1 reads SGHTA; CDR2 reads FQGTGA. The CDR3 extends over 14 amino acids. CDR3 DNA sequence: TGTGCCAGCAGTATGGGCCCGCTTAATTCACCCCTCCACTTT. Amino acids: CASSMGPLNSPLHF.

The rearrangement links TRBV7-9 to TRBJ2-3; TRBD1 aligns across 8 bases. The V gene end was trimmed by 8 bases and the J gene end by 7 bases; junction bases not matched to a gene: 8. From germline, CDR1 is SEHNR and CDR2 FQNEAQ (reference sequence). CDR3 size: 13 residues. CDR3 sequence: CASDETGAHTQYF. CDR3 coding DNA: TGTGCCAGCGACGAGACAGGGGCCCATACGCAGTATTTT. The entire variable domain, with the rest obtained from reference TRBV7-9 and TRBJ2-3, is as follows: DTGVSQNPRHKITKRGQNVTFRCDPISEHNRLYWYRQTLGQGPEFLTYFQNEAQLEKSRLLSDRFSAERPKGSFSTLEIQRTEQGDSAMYLCASDETGAHTQYFGPGTRLTVL.

The rearrangement joins TRBV15 to TRBJ2-3, with 13 bases fitting TRBD2. This CDR3 spans 16 amino acids. Germline trimming cut 2 bases from V and 7 bases from J; bases unmatched to any gene: 6. Looked up from germline, CDR1 is LNHNV and CDR2 is YYDKDF (reference sequence). The CDR3 sequence is CATSRKGLAGPYTQYF. CDR3 bases: TGTGCCACCAGCAGAAAGGGACTAGCGGGACCATATACGCAGTATTTT.

This clonotype is medium-sized. This chain joins TRBV12-3 or TRBV12-4 and TRBJ1-1; D remains unclear. This CDR3 has 15 amino acids. V shed 3 bases and J shed 1 base, with 12 bases lying between them. In DNA form, the CDR3 reads TGTGCCAGCAGTTTCCGGGTTTTGAAGAACACTGAAGCTTTCTTT. The encoded protein is CASSFRVLKNTEAFF.

This clonotype came up a few times. V gene TRBV20-1 combines with J gene TRBJ2-7, with 7 bases matching TRBD2. Germline V gives CDR1 DFQATT, CDR2 SNEGSKA (reference sequence). The V and J ends lost 2 bases and 2 bases, in that order; junction bases with no gene match: 0. This CDR3 is built from 12 residues. CDR3 region: CSARRGAYEQYF. The CDR3 nucleotides read TGCAGTGCTAGACGGGGGGCCTACGAGCAGTACTTC.

This clonotype was picked up a small number of times. This chain uses TRBV29-1 with TRBJ2-1; D is ambiguous. Trimming pared 2 bases from V and 5 bases from J, leaving 13 bases between. There are 14 residues in the CDR3. Germline V gene lookup returns CDR1 SQVTM and CDR2 ANQGSEA. CDR3 sequence: CSVEIRPIDNEQFF. The CDR3 nucleotides are TGCAGCGTTGAAATTCGTCCAATCGACAATGAGCAGTTCTTC.

There are a few counts of this clonotype. A clone one base away is much larger, so this may be a read error. The chain is built from TRBV7-9 and TRBJ2-1; 13 bases agree with TRBD2. The CDR3 consists of 15 residues. Looked up from germline, CDR1 is SEHNR and CDR2 is FQNEAQ (reference sequence). The CDR3 loop is CTSRGTSGAYNEQFF. The CDR3 DNA is TGTACCAGCAGGGGGACTAGCGGGGCCTACAATGAGCAGTTCTTC.

This clonotype has at least ten counts. The V call is TRBV5-6, the J call TRBJ1-4; D not resolved. This CDR3 region has 10 residues. V was trimmed by 7 bases and J by 8 bases, leaving 6 bases between them. The germline V gene has CDR1 SGHDT and CDR2 YYEEEE. The CDR3 reads CASVGEKLFF. CDR3 nucleotide sequence: TGTGCCAGCGTGGGAGAAAAACTGTTTTTT.

This clonotype was recorded many times. This chain joins TRBV2 and TRBJ1-1; D not resolved. The ends were cut back, 7 bases at V and 5 bases at J, with 11 bases in the middle. This CDR3 is built from 12 residues. The V gene's germline CDR1 is SNHLY and CDR2 FYNNEI. The CDR3 loop is CASKSGWTEAFF. CDR3 nucleotides: TGTGCCAGCAAATCGGGGTGGACTGAAGCTTTCTTT.

Many counts were recorded for this clonotype. The genes are TRBV6-2 or TRBV6-3 and TRBJ2-7, with D possibly TRBD2 on 5 matching bases. Trimming left V 7 bases short and J 5 bases short, with 12 bases between. Germline CDR1 is MNHEY and CDR2 is SVGEGT. CDR3 length equals 12 residues. The CDR3 coding sequence is TGTGCCAGCACCACGGGAACGGACGAGCAGTACTTC. Its translation: CASTTGTDEQYF.

Notes on this clonotype: This may come from a read error, since a much larger clone is one base off. CDR3: CASSPAMRGDTEAFF. The DNA of the CDR3 is TGTGCCAGCTCACCGGCGATGCGGGGGGACACTGAAGCTTTCTTT. This chain links TRBV18 with TRBJ1-1; possibly TRBD1 for D (5 bases). The ends were cut back, 3 bases at V and 3 bases at J, with 14 bases in the middle. CDR1 KGHSH and CDR2 LQKENI come from the germline V gene. The CDR3 totals 15 residues.

This rearrangement joins TRBV6-5 to TRBJ2-7, with D uncertain. Germline CDR1 MNHEY, CDR2 SVGAGI. Trimming took off 7 bases at V and 4 bases at J, with 5 bases between the two ends. This CDR3 comprises 10 residues. CDR3 sequence: CASTLYEQYF. The DNA for the CDR3 is TGTGCCAGCACGTTGTACGAGCAGTACTTC.

This clonotype is medium-sized in the sample. V gene TRBV29-1 combines with J gene TRBJ1-2, with no clear D. This CDR3 has 12 amino acids. Trimming stripped 7 bases from V and 4 bases from J, with 13 bases between. The germline gives CDR1 SQVTM, CDR2 ANQGSEA. As DNA, the CDR3 is TGCAGCGGAACAGCCGGCGCCTATGGCTACACCTTC. The encoded protein is CSGTAGAYGYTF.

This chain connects TRBV6-5 to TRBJ2-1, with TRBD2 identical over 11 bases. The V gene's germline CDR1 is MNHEY and CDR2 SVGAGI. This CDR3 region has 16 residues. V trimming: 4 bases; J trimming: 7 bases; junction bases outside the gene matches: 9. CDR3 residues: CASSSISGTSGNEQFF. CDR3 coding DNA: TGTGCCAGCAGTTCTATATCCGGGACTAGCGGTAATGAGCAGTTCTTC.

The rearrangement uses TRBV10-3 and TRBJ1-2; tentatively, D is TRBD1 (5 bases). V lost 2 bases and J 3 bases, leaving 7 bases between the germline ends. CDR3 length equals 13 residues. Germline V gene data show CDR1 as ENHRY and CDR2 as SYGVKD. The CDR3 loop is CAISETGDYGYTF. CDR3 sequence (DNA): TGTGCCATCAGTGAGACAGGAGACTATGGCTACACCTTC.

This clonotype was recorded a few times. V is TRBV19 and J is TRBJ2-3; 8 nucleotides line up with TRBD1. Trimming cost V 5 bases and J 0 bases; bases outside gene matches: 7. This CDR3 has 16 amino acids. From germline, CDR1 is LNHDA and CDR2 SQIVND (reference sequence). The CDR3 nucleotides read TGTGCCAGTAGTGATCCAGGGACAGGAAGCACAGATACGCAGTATTTT. Translation gives CASSDPGTGSTDTQYF. Complete variable domain (other parts from reference TRBV19 and TRBJ2-3): DGGITQSPKYLFRKEGQNVTLSCEQNLNHDAMYWYRQDPGQGLRLIYYSQIVNDFQKGDIAEGYSVSREKKESFPLTVTSAQKNPTAFYLCASSDPGTGSTDTQYFGPGTRLTVL.

The CDR3 reads CASGSTTGGLSPLHF. The CDR3 bases are TGTGCTAGTGGCTCTACGACAGGGGGCTTGTCACCCCTCCACTTT. The rearrangement joins TRBV12-5 to TRBJ1-6, with TRBD1 matching 10 bases. In germline, CDR1 is LGHNT, CDR2 FRNRAP. Trimming removed 6 bases from V and 10 bases from J; junction bases left unmatched: 9. The CDR3 contains 15 residues.

This clonotype is termed medium-sized (0.01 to 0.1%). The junction and the germline gene differ at one end; a read error may be behind it. The V gene is TRBV29-1, the J gene TRBJ1-3, with a weak D call TRBD1 (5 bases). The CDR3 is made up of 11 amino acids. Germline CDR1 and CDR2: SQVTM and ANQGSEA. The CDR3 sequence: CSVEDSGGRVF. CDR3 DNA sequence: TGCAGCGTTGAAGATTCCGGGGGACGCGTTTTT. Full variable domain (rest looked up from reference TRBV29-1 and TRBJ1-3): SAVISQKPSRDICQRGTSLTIQCQVDSQVTMMFWYRQQPGQSLTLIATANQGSEATYESGFVIDKFPISRPNLTFSTLTVSNMSPEDSSIYLCSVEDSGGRVFGEGSWLTVV.

The table lists this clonotype with many counts. The chain carries TRBV13 and TRBJ1-6; D remains ambiguous. Germline CDR1 and CDR2: PRHDT and FYEKMQ (reference sequence). V dropped 3 bases and J dropped 0 bases, with 9 bases sitting between them. The length of the CDR3 is 16 residues. DNA for the CDR3: TGTGCCAGCAGCTTTGGGTCGCCCTCCTATAATTCACCCCTCCACTTT. As protein: CASSFGSPSYNSPLHF.

This sequence joins TRBV10-1 and TRBJ2-7; maybe TRBD2 (6 bases). The CDR3 spans 15 residues. Trimming left V 2 bases short and J 3 bases short, with 14 bases between. The germline CDR1 and CDR2 sequences are WNHNN and SYGVQD (reference sequence). The CDR3 DNA sequence: TGCGCCAGCAGTGAGCAGCGGGTTGGCCTCTACGAGCAGTACTTC. It yields the protein CASSEQRVGLYEQYF.

Relative to its sample, this clonotype is large. This chain links TRBV9 with TRBJ2-3, with a possible D match to TRBD1 (6 bases). This CDR3 comprises 15 residues. V was cut by 2 bases and J by 0 bases, with 10 bases left in between. Germline values: CDR1 SGDLS, CDR2 YYNGEE. The CDR3 bases are TGTGCCAGCAGCGTTTGGACAGCGAGCACAGATACGCAGTATTTT. It encodes CASSVWTASTDTQYF.

This clonotype counts as medium-sized. The chain recombines TRBV6-2 or TRBV6-3 with TRBJ2-7; D is uncertain. CDR1 is MNHEY, CDR2 SVGEGT, per germline. Trimming pared 8 bases from V and 2 bases from J, leaving 10 bases between. CDR3 size: 12 residues. CDR3 DNA sequence: TGTGCCAGCGGCTTTCCAGCCTACGAGCAGTACTTC. Protein product: CASGFPAYEQYF.

Here the CDR3 DNA reads TGTGCCAGCAGTTTAACACAGTCCTACGAGCAGTACTTC. Translating gives CASSLTQSYEQYF. This chain connects TRBV28 to TRBJ2-7; D remains ambiguous. Germline V lookup: CDR1 MDHEN, CDR2 SYDVKM. The CDR3 runs to 13 residues. V was shortened by 2 bases and J by 1 base, with 6 bases between the two germline ends.

This clonotype qualifies as medium-sized (0.01 to 0.1%). V gene TRBV12-3 or TRBV12-4 combines with J gene TRBJ1-1, with D unclear. The CDR3 runs 13 residues. Trimming left V 6 bases short and J 5 bases short, with 13 bases between. The CDR3 sequence is CASSPTGKTEAFF. CDR3 bases: TGTGCCAGCAGCCCCACGGGTAAAACTGAAGCTTTCTTT.

The chain has TRBV7-9 and TRBJ2-7; 7 bases are shared with TRBD2. Looked up from germline, CDR1 is SEHNR and CDR2 is FQNEAQ (reference sequence). V lost 5 bases to trimming and J lost 4 bases; unmatched junction nucleotides: 17. CDR3 size: 17 residues. As DNA, the CDR3 is TGTGCCAGCAGCCGACGTGACCGGGACTACCTTTCTTACGAGCAGTACTTC. Translated, it gives CASSRRDRDYLSYEQYF.